Detailed here is one T cell receptor beta chain. The target antigen is unknown. The study ran its PCR with 60 Vbeta and 13 Jbeta primers. TCRdb's copy holds only in-frame clones and misses some; the assay was immunoSEQ multiplex PCR. The table has over 200,000 clones, 82% seen once. Trimming took 0 bases from V and 6 from J, leaving 8 bases between them. CDR1 is SGHRS, CDR2 YFSETQ, per germline. The CDR3 length is 13 residues. The study sampled nominally healthy donors, though unrecorded immune exposures were likely. These data are taken from a study of cytomegalovirus exposure and HLA in healthy donors. Study as a whole: Previous work identified 120 million or so unique TCR beta sequences from 150 million to 200 million T cells.

Findings of the study overall: Follow-up analysis found HLA locus-dependent TCR association rates, highest for DRB1 and lowest for HLA-C. A later analysis found that most CMV-associated TCR beta chains appeared HLA-restricted.

This clonotype was sampled from a woman in her thirties or forties in good health and CMV-seropositive. The V call is TRBV5-1, the J call TRBJ2-3; D call uncertain. The source material was PBMCs. The CDR3 bases are TGCGCCAGCAGCTTGGGTAGCATCGATACGCAGTATTTT. This encodes CASSLGSIDTQYF.